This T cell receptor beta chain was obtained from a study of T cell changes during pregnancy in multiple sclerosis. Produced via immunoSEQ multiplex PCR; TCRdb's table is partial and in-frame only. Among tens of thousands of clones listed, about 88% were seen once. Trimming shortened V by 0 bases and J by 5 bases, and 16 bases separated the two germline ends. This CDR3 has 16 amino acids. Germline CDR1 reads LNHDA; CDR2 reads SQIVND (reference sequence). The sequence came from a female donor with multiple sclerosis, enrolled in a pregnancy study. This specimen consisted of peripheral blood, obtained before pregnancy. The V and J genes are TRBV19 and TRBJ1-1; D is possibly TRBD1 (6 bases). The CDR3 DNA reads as TGTGCCAGTAGTATAGATAATAGGCACAGGGAGACTGAAGCTTTCTTT. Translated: CASSIDNRHRETEAFF.